The 29 T cell receptor beta chains presented below share a single source sample, sequenced in a study of blood T cell repertoires in COVID-19. This table comes from immunoSEQ multiplex PCR, and its TCRdb copy is limited to in-frame clones, with some not included. The sample includes about 110,000 clones, 80% to 90% of them seen just once. Sequenced input: peripheral blood. These receptors were collected from a woman aged 60-75 years with acute or convalescent COVID-19.

V usage is TRBV18 and J usage is TRBJ1-2, with 10 bases identical to TRBD1. The CDR3 has 16 amino acids. J gave up 4 bases and V 3 bases, and 8 bases lay outside the gene matches. Germline V gene lookup returns CDR1 KGHSH and CDR2 LQKENI. The CDR3 here is CASSPNRDRGSYGYTF. The CDR3 DNA follows: TGTGCCAGCTCACCCAACCGGGACAGGGGAAGCTATGGCTACACCTTC.

The chain recombines TRBV2 with TRBJ2-2; 8 bases line up with TRBD2. The CDR3 loop spans 15 amino acids. V shed 3 bases, J shed 1 base, and the junction held 1 base outside the gene matches. Germline V gene sequence: CDR1 SNHLY, CDR2 FYNNEI. CDR3 nucleotides: TGTGCCAGCAGTGAGCTAGCGGGGAACACCGGGGAGCTGTTTTTT. Translating it yields CASSELAGNTGELFF.

The CDR3: CASSPFGGPYNEQFF. The CDR3 DNA is TGTGCCAGCTCACCCTTTGGGGGCCCCTACAATGAGCAGTTCTTC. The V gene is TRBV18, the J gene TRBJ2-1, with a possible D match to TRBD1 (6 bases). This CDR3 region has 15 residues. Germline assignment: CDR1 KGHSH and CDR2 LQKENI. V was trimmed by 3 bases and J by 2 bases, leaving 11 bases between them. The full variable domain, completed using reference TRBV18 and TRBJ2-1, is NAGVMQNPRHLVRRRGQEARLRCSPMKGHSHVYWYRQLPEEGLKFMVYLQKENIIDESGMPKERFSAEFPKEGPSILRIQQVVRGDSAAYFCASSPFGGPYNEQFFGPGTRLTVL.

The chain uses TRBV5-5 and TRBJ2-7; 10 positions agree with TRBD2. The CDR3 totals 15 residues. The germline V gene has CDR1 SGHKS and CDR2 YYEKEE (reference sequence). V lost 1 base to trimming and J lost 2 bases; unmatched junction nucleotides: 3. CDR3 region: CASSLSLAGAYEQYF. CDR3 sequence (DNA): TGTGCCAGCAGCTTGAGTCTAGCGGGGGCCTACGAGCAGTACTTC.

The rearrangement links TRBV24-1 to TRBJ2-5; TRBD1 is a possible D gene (6 bases). CDR3 length: 13 residues. The V gene's germline CDR1 is KGHDR and CDR2 SFDVKD. V lost 6 bases to trimming and J lost 5 bases, with 12 bases between them. CDR3: CATSPTGLETQYF. The DNA for the CDR3 is TGTGCCACCAGTCCAACAGGGCTGGAGACCCAGTACTTC.

The genes are TRBV19 and TRBJ2-3; 7 bases match TRBD2. CDR3 size: 15 residues. Germline-derived CDR1 and CDR2 are LNHDA and SQIVND (reference sequence). The V segment lost 2 bases and the J segment 6 bases; nucleotides outside the gene matches: 8. CDR3 sequence reads: CASSILRTRVDTQYF. CDR3 DNA sequence: TGTGCCAGTAGTATACTCCGGACTAGGGTGGATACGCAGTATTTT.

The DNA for the CDR3 is TGTGCCAGCAGTTCCGGGACATTTTCTGGGGCCAACGTCCTGACTTTC. It specifies CASSSGTFSGANVLTF. The chain employs TRBV27 and TRBJ2-6; tentative D call: TRBD1 (6 bases). This CDR3 is 16 amino acids long. Germline V CDR1 and CDR2: MNHEY, SMNVEV (reference sequence). Between the trimmed V and J ends, which lost 4 bases and 1 base, there was a span of 11 bases. Full variable domain (rest looked up from reference TRBV27 and TRBJ2-6): EAQVTQNPRYLITVTGKKLTVTCSQNMNHEYMSWYRQDPGLGLRQIYYSMNVEVTDKGDVPEGYKVSRKEKRNFPLILESPSPNQTSLYFCASSSGTFSGANVLTFGAGSRLTVL.

The chain employs TRBV4-3 and TRBJ2-7, with D possibly TRBD2 on 6 matching bases. The V end lost 3 bases, the J end lost 3 bases, and 15 bases lay between the germline ends. Germline CDR1 reads LGHNA; CDR2 reads YSLEER. This CDR3 region has 15 residues. CDR3 DNA sequence: TGCGCCAGCAGCCAGGGAGGCGGTCTGATCTACGAGCAGTACTTC. Translation gives CASSQGGGLIYEQYF.

In this sample, this clone turned up many times. The chain links TRBV18 to TRBJ2-7; D may be TRBD1 (7 bases). The CDR3 has 15 amino acids. The V end lost 3 bases, the J end lost 1 base, and 13 bases lay between the germline ends. CDR1 and CDR2 from the germline V gene are KGHSH and LQKENI. CDR3 amino acids: CASSPAGQQSYEQYF. Written as DNA, the CDR3 is TGTGCCAGCTCACCCGCGGGACAGCAATCCTACGAGCAGTACTTC.

The chain joins TRBV5-1 to TRBJ1-6; maybe TRBD1 (5 bases). Germline V lookup: CDR1 SGHRS, CDR2 YFSETQ. The germline V and J ends were trimmed by 0 bases and 0 bases, with 7 bases remaining between them. This CDR3 is built from 16 residues. The DNA of the CDR3 is TGCGCCAGCAGCTTGGGGGACTTCTCCTATAATTCACCCCTCCACTTT. Translating gives CASSLGDFSYNSPLHF.

The V and J genes are TRBV7-6 and TRBJ2-2; 7 nucleotides match TRBD1. Trimming at V came to 5 bases and at J to 1 base, leaving 7 bases not matched to a gene. CDR1 is SGHVS and CDR2 is FNYEAQ in the germline V gene. CDR3 length equals 16 residues. CDR3 bases: TGTGCCAGCAGCCCACGACAGGGTTTGAACACCGGGGAGCTGTTTTTT. Translating it yields CASSPRQGLNTGELFF.

The chain employs TRBV25-1 and TRBJ1-2; 8 bases line up with TRBD1. The CDR3 length is 15 residues. Germline assignment: CDR1 MGHDK and CDR2 SYGVNS. J was trimmed by 8 bases and V by 0 bases; bases with no gene match: 8. The CDR3 DNA reads TGTGCCAGCAGTGAATATGGGGACAGGCTGGGAGGCTACACCTTC. Translated: CASSEYGDRLGGYTF.

The chain couples TRBV25-1 to TRBJ2-3, with 7 bases fitting TRBD2. Germline trimming cut 3 bases from V and 1 base from J; bases unmatched to any gene: 1. The V gene's germline CDR1 is MGHDK and CDR2 SYGVNS. The CDR3 has 14 amino acids. CDR3 residues: CASSEAGGTDTQYF. The CDR3 coding sequence is TGTGCCAGCAGTGAGGCGGGGGGCACAGATACGCAGTATTTT.

The chain carries TRBV5-5 and TRBJ1-1; maybe TRBD1 (5 bases). This CDR3 has 12 residues. V lost 2 bases and J lost 3, with 5 bases in between. Germline V lookup: CDR1 SGHKS, CDR2 YYEKEE (reference sequence). The CDR3 is CASSFRDTEAFF. CDR3 bases: TGTGCCAGCAGCTTCAGGGACACTGAAGCTTTCTTT.

This clone was observed a handful of times. The chain links TRBV24-1 to TRBJ2-2, with 10 bases identical to TRBD1. The length of the CDR3 is 16 residues. V shed 1 base, J shed 6 bases, and the junction held 4 bases outside the gene matches. The germline gives CDR1 KGHDR, CDR2 SFDVKD. In nucleotides, the CDR3 is TGTGCCACCAGTGATTTCCAGGACAGGGGGGCCGGGGAGCTGTTTTTT. It yields the protein CATSDFQDRGAGELFF.

This clone was counted a few times. This chain joins TRBV7-2 and TRBJ1-3; D not resolved. V shed 5 bases and J shed 0 bases, with 8 bases lying between them. The CDR3 runs to 14 residues. The germline gives CDR1 SGHTA, CDR2 FQGNSA. For the CDR3, the DNA is TGTGCCAGCAGCCCGGACTTCTCTGGAAACACCATATATTTT. Protein: CASSPDFSGNTIYF.

V usage is TRBV7-2 and J usage is TRBJ2-2, with a tentative D call TRBD2 (6 bases). CDR3 length equals 13 residues. V lost 3 bases and J lost 6, with 8 bases in between. CDR1 is SGHTA and CDR2 is FQGNSA in the germline V gene. The CDR3 bases are TGTGCCAGCAGCTTTGCGGGACCCGGGGAGCTGTTTTTT. Its translation is CASSFAGPGELFF.

This clone was observed a handful of times. The CDR3 DNA reads TGTGCCAGCAGCTTCTCTGGCGGGGGCAACACAGATACGCAGTATTTT. Translation: CASSFSGGGNTDTQYF. The chain is built from TRBV7-3 and TRBJ2-3, with D perhaps matching TRBD2 (7 bases). This CDR3 has 16 residues. Trimming took 3 bases from V and 2 from J, leaving 15 bases between them. Germline V gene data show CDR1 as SGHTA and CDR2 as FQGTGA.

The rearrangement joins TRBV28 to TRBJ2-5, with a possible D match to TRBD2 (6 bases). The CDR3 extends over 12 amino acids. The germline CDR1 and CDR2 sequences are MDHEN and SYDVKM. V lost 5 bases and J lost 5, with 9 bases in between. DNA of the CDR3: TGTGCCAGCAGTCCCGGGGGTGAGACCCAGTACTTC. This gives the protein CASSPGGETQYF.

CDR3 in amino acids: CASTLDRAGVRAFF. In nucleotides, the CDR3 is TGTGCCAGCACCCTGGACAGGGCCGGGGTTAGAGCTTTCTTT. The rearrangement joins TRBV5-4 to TRBJ1-1; 8 bases match TRBD1. V shed 6 bases and J 10 bases; nucleotides not matched to a gene: 14. The CDR3 contains 14 residues. Looked up from germline, CDR1 is SGHNT and CDR2 is YYREEE (reference sequence).

This rearrangement joins TRBV5-1 to TRBJ2-1; 7 bases map to TRBD1. V was pared by 4 bases and J by 6 bases, with 7 bases of the junction left unmatched. The CDR3 covers 14 residues. Germline CDR1 SGHRS, CDR2 YFSETQ. In DNA form, the CDR3 reads TGCGCCAGCAGCCCCGGGACAGACAGCAATGAGCAGTTCTTC. Residues: CASSPGTDSNEQFF.

V is TRBV6-5 and J is TRBJ1-1; D gene ambiguous. Germline CDR1 is MNHEY and CDR2 is SVGAGI. The V and J ends lost 2 bases and 2 bases respectively, with 15 bases between them. The CDR3 loop spans 16 amino acids. The CDR3 here is CASSYEKYTGNTEAFF. The CDR3 bases are TGTGCCAGCAGTTACGAAAAATACACGGGAAACACTGAAGCTTTCTTT.

The rearrangement links TRBV14 to TRBJ2-1, with 7 positions matching TRBD1. With 2 bases clipped from V and 0 bases from J, the junction kept 4 bases outside the gene matches. The CDR3 runs 16 residues. Germline values: CDR1 SGHDN, CDR2 FVKESK. In nucleotides, the CDR3 is TGTGCCAGCAGCCAAAGGGGGCGAATCTCCTACAATGAGCAGTTCTTC. Translated: CASSQRGRISYNEQFF. Full variable domain (outside the CDR3, taken from reference TRBV14 and TRBJ2-1): EAGVTQFPSHSVIEKGQTVTLRCDPISGHDNLYWYRRVMGKEIKFLLHFVKESKQDESGMPNNRFLAERTGGTYSTLKVQPAELEDSGVYFCASSQRGRISYNEQFFGPGTRLTVL.

The chain combines TRBV29-1 with TRBJ2-1, with 9 nucleotides matching TRBD1. CDR1 SQVTM and CDR2 ANQGSEA come from the germline V gene. The CDR3 runs to 14 residues. The J segment lost 7 bases and the V segment lost 1 base, leaving 5 bases of the junction unmatched. The CDR3 DNA sequence: TGCAGCGTTGAAGGGGGACAGGGAGCGAATGAGCAGTTCTTC. Translation: CSVEGGQGANEQFF.

This chain connects TRBV5-5 to TRBJ2-5, with unresolved D. The germline V gene encodes CDR1 SGHKS and CDR2 YYEKEE (reference sequence). This CDR3 is built from 14 residues. V lost 1 base, J lost 2 bases, and 9 bases lay in between. CDR3 amino acids: CASSLLLAQETQYF. DNA of the CDR3: TGTGCCAGCAGCTTGCTTCTGGCACAAGAGACCCAGTACTTC.

The J gene is TRBJ1-1, the V gene TRBV14; 7 positions agree with TRBD1. Germline lookup yields CDR1 SGHDN and CDR2 FVKESK. The CDR3 loop spans 15 amino acids. The J segment lost 5 bases and the V segment lost 1 base, leaving 7 bases of the junction unmatched. CDR3: CASSQVEGARTEAFF. DNA for the CDR3: TGTGCCAGCAGCCAAGTTGAGGGGGCGCGTACTGAAGCTTTCTTT.

The genes are TRBV5-1 and TRBJ1-1; D unclear. Trimming took off 4 bases at V and 0 bases at J, with 16 bases between the two ends. The CDR3 sequence is 16 residues long. Germline CDR1 is SGHRS and CDR2 is YFSETQ. This CDR3 is CASSPSGSFMNTEAFF. Written as DNA, the CDR3 is TGCGCCAGCAGCCCCTCAGGATCCTTCATGAACACTGAAGCTTTCTTT.

The chain links TRBV7-2 to TRBJ2-1; no reliable D call. The CDR3 consists of 14 residues. V lost 2 bases, J lost 5 bases, and 10 bases lay in between. CDR1 is SGHTA, CDR2 FQGNSA, per germline. CDR3 DNA sequence: TGTGCCAGCAGCTTAAACTGGCGGAACAATGAGCAGTTCTTC. It is translated as CASSLNWRNNEQFF.

The rearrangement uses TRBV24-1 and TRBJ1-2; 8 bases agree with TRBD1. CDR3 length: 15 residues. Germline assignment: CDR1 KGHDR and CDR2 SFDVKD. The V and J ends lost 4 bases and 2 bases, in that order; junction bases with no gene match: 5. The CDR3: CATSENRGSNYGYTF. CDR3 in DNA: TGTGCCACCAGTGAAAACAGGGGGAGCAACTATGGCTACACCTTC.